Listed below are T cell receptor beta chains from one sample, sequenced in a study of blood T cell repertoires in COVID-19. Sequencing was performed with immunoSEQ multiplex PCR; in TCRdb, only in-frame clones are kept and a portion is missing. Counted here are over 150,000 clones, roughly 80% occurring once; the ten biggest clones make up 12%. Material: peripheral blood. The receptors stem from a woman of 80 years or more with COVID-19, enrolled during active disease. The conserved cysteine and the conserved F or W are not part of the CDR3 here. A D gene is named only where the DNA matches it firmly.

d_gene	len	v_gene	j_gene	CDR3aa
-	13	TRBV7-9	TRBJ1-1	ASSLTGQGETEAF
-	12	TRBV7-9	TRBJ1-2	ASSLSEKQGGYT
-	15	TRBV5-1	TRBJ2-5	ASSSEGWGSPSETQY
-	10	TRBV28	TRBJ2-7	ASSPLRGEQY
-	13	TRBV7-9	TRBJ2-3	ASSSGQARTDTQY
-	12	TRBV19	TRBJ2-2	ASNPAGFTGELF
TRBD1	16	TRBV4-2	TRBJ2-6	ASSRKRLQGAGANVLT
-	13	TRBV6-5	TRBJ2-7	ASSYSTVISDEQY
TRBD2	13	TRBV5-1	TRBJ2-7	ASSVSLGGINEQY
TRBD2	15	TRBV18	TRBJ2-2	ASSPIGRGVSAGELF
-	10	TRBV6-5	TRBJ2-3	ASSSGQHTQY
TRBD2	13	TRBV24-1	TRBJ2-3	ATSDPGGASDTQY
TRBD1	12	TRBV6-5	TRBJ2-1	ASSSGSTGGEQF